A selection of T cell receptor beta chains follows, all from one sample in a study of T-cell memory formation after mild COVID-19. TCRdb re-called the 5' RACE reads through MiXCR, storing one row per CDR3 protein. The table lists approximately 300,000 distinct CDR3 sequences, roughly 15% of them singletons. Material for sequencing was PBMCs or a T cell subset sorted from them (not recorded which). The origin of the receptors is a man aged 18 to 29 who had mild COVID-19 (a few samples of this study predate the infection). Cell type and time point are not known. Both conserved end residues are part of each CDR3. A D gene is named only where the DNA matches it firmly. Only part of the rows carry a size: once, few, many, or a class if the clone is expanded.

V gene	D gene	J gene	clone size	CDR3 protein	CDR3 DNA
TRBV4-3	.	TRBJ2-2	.	CASSQAQGASTGELFF	TGCGCCAGCAGCCAAGCCCAGGGAGCCTCCACCGGGGAGCTGTTTTTT
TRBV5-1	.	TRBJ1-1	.	CASSLGLRGYNTEAFF	TGCGCCAGCAGCTTGGGGCTTCGCGGGTATAACACTGAAGCTTTCTTT
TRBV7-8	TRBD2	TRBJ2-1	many	CASSVLAGVDRNEQFF	TGTGCCAGCAGCGTACTAGCGGGGGTCGACAGGAATGAGCAGTTCTTC
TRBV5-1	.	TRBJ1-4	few	CASSLVGQLSEKLFF	TGCGCCAGCAGCTTGGTCGGACAGCTTTCTGAAAAACTGTTTTTT
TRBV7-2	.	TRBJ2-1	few	CASDTRGNEQFF	TGTGCCAGCGATACTAGGGGCAATGAGCAGTTCTTC
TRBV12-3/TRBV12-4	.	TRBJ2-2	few	CASGAGELFF	TGTGCCAGTGGCGCCGGGGAGCTGTTTTTT
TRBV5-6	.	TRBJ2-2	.	CASSLGRWSGGELFF	TGTGCCAGCAGCTTGGGTCGATGGTCGGGCGGGGAGCTGTTTTTT
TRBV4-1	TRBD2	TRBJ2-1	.	CASSPWTSGGYEQFF	TGCGCCAGCAGCCCTTGGACTAGCGGGGGTTATGAGCAGTTCTTC
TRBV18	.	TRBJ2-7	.	CASSPPSAPYEQYF	TGTGCCAGCTCACCACCGTCTGCCCCCTACGAGCAGTACTTC
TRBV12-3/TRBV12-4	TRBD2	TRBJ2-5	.	CASSLARGGGETQYF	TGTGCCAGCAGTTTAGCCCGGGGGGGAGGAGAGACCCAGTACTTC
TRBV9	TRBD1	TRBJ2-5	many	CASSPGQGRETQYF	TGTGCCAGCAGCCCAGGACAGGGGCGGGAGACCCAGTACTTC
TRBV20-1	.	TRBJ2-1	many	CSADGLDNEQFF	TGCAGTGCTGATGGACTCGACAATGAGCAGTTCTTC
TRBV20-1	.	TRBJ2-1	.	CSARQYNEQFF	TGCAGTGCTAGACAATACAATGAGCAGTTCTTC
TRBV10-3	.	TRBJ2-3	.	CAISVSTASTDTQYF	TGTGCCATCAGTGTCTCGACAGCCAGCACAGATACGCAGTATTTT
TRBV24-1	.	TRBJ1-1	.	CATRVSSGTEAFF	TGTGCCACCAGGGTTTCATCCGGGACTGAAGCTTTCTTT
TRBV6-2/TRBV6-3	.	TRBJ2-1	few	CASRNRQGSGDEQFF	TGTGCCAGCAGAAATCGACAAGGATCAGGCGATGAGCAGTTCTTC
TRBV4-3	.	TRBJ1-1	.	CASSPSYGARVNTEAFF	TGCGCCAGCAGCCCAAGTTACGGAGCGCGGGTGAACACTGAAGCTTTCTTT
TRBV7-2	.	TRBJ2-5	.	CASSLVRGASQETQYF	TGTGCCAGCAGCTTGGTCAGGGGGGCCTCCCAAGAGACCCAGTACTTC
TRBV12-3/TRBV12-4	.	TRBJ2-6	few	CASGFGANVLTF	TGTGCCAGCGGGTTTGGGGCCAACGTCCTGACTTTC
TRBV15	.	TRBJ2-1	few	CATSTGPIGSKQFF	TGTGCCACCAGCACAGGACCGATCGGGAGTAAGCAGTTCTTC
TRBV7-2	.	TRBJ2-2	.	CASSFPGRENTGELFF	TGTGCCAGCAGCTTTCCGGGACGGGAGAACACCGGGGAGCTGTTTTTT
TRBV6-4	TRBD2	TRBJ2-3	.	CASSTEAGASDTQYF	TGTGCCAGCAGTACTGAAGCGGGAGCGTCAGATACGCAGTATTTT
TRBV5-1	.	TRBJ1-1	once	CASGDPNTEAFF	TGCGCCAGCGGAGACCCGAACACTGAAGCTTTCTTT
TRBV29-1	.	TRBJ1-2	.	CSVSNGYTF	TGCAGCGTTTCGAATGGCTACACCTTC
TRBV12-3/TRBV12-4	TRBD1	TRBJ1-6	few	CASSFQGADSPLHF	TGTGCCAGCAGTTTTCAGGGGGCGGATTCACCCCTCCACTTT
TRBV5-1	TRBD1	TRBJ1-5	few	CASRSGQGANQPQHF	TGCGCCAGCAGATCGGGACAGGGGGCGAATCAGCCCCAGCATTTT
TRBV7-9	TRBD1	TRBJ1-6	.	CASSFGTGDSPLHF	TGTGCCAGCAGCTTCGGGACAGGGGACTCACCCCTCCACTTT
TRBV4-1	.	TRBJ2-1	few	CASSQVTNNEQFF	TGCGCCAGCAGCCAAGTCACCAACAATGAGCAGTTCTTC
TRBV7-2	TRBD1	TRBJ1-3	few	CASSSTGPPGNTIYF	TGTGCCAGCAGCTCGACAGGGCCCCCTGGAAACACCATATATTTT
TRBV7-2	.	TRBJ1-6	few	CAVSSYNSPLHF	TGTGCCGTTTCCTCCTATAATTCACCCCTCCACTTT
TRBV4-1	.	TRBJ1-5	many	CASRVNQGIQPQHF	TGCGCCAGCCGCGTAAATCAGGGGATTCAGCCCCAGCATTTT
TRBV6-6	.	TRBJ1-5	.	CASNHRAQPQHF	TGTGCCAGCAACCACAGGGCCCAGCCCCAGCATTTT
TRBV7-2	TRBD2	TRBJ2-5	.	CASSYQRGQETQYF	TGTGCCAGCAGCTACCAGCGGGGGCAAGAGACCCAGTACTTC
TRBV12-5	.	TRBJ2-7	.	CASGLREQYF	TGTGCTAGTGGTTTGCGCGAGCAGTACTTC
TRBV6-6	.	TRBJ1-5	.	CASSEGPSNQPQHF	TGTGCCAGCAGTGAGGGGCCCAGCAATCAGCCCCAGCATTTT
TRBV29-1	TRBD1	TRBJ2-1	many	CSVFLQGSGAYNEQFF	TGCAGCGTCTTCTTACAGGGGAGTGGGGCCTACAATGAGCAGTTCTTC
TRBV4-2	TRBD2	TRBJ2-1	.	CASSQPGTTYNEQFF	TGTGCCAGCAGCCAACCTGGGACTACGTACAATGAGCAGTTCTTC